The rows below give T cell receptor beta chains drawn from one sample of a study of blood T cell repertoires in COVID-19. Sequencing used immunoSEQ multiplex PCR; TCRdb keeps in-frame clones, though not all of them. The repertoire holds some 260,000 clones, with over 75% as singletons. Sequencing was performed on peripheral blood. The source is a woman aged 40 to 49 who had recovered from COVID-19. CDR3s include the opening cysteine and the closing phenylalanine or tryptophan. Each record gives: J gene, clone size, D gene, V gene, CDR3 protein, CDR3 DNA. The D gene is left open where the match is weak. A row's size may be missing; if present it is once, few, many or a size class.

J: TRBJ1-6; size: .; D: TRBD1; V: TRBV5-4; CDR3: CASSPRQGLVRPLHF; DNA: TGTGCCAGCAGCCCCCGACAGGGGCTCGTAAGGCCCCTCCACTTT
J: TRBJ2-2; size: .; D: .; V: TRBV6-2/TRBV6-3; CDR3: CASSRGLNTGELFF; DNA: TGTGCCAGCAGCCGAGGACTAAACACCGGGGAGCTATTTTTT
J: TRBJ2-2; size: .; D: .; V: TRBV30; CDR3: CAWSRVVGELFF; DNA: TGTGCCTGGAGCAGGGTGGTCGGGGAGCTGTTTTTT
J: TRBJ2-7; size: .; D: .; V: TRBV18; CDR3: CASSRDGAYEQYF; DNA: TGTGCCAGCTCGCGGGACGGTGCCTACGAGCAGTACTTC
J: TRBJ2-2; size: .; D: .; V: TRBV6-4; CDR3: CASSAGGGSATGELFF; DNA: TGTGCCAGCAGTGCGGGTGGAGGCTCGGCCACCGGGGAGCTGTTTTTT
J: TRBJ1-5; size: .; D: .; V: TRBV12-5; CDR3: CASGLSGGNNQPQHF; DNA: TGTGCTAGTGGTTTGTCCGGGGGGAACAATCAGCCCCAGCATTTT
J: TRBJ1-5; size: .; D: TRBD1; V: TRBV28; CDR3: CASRDRVFQGQPQHF; DNA: TGTGCCAGCCGGGACAGGGTATTTCAGGGTCAGCCCCAGCATTTT
J: TRBJ1-5; size: .; D: .; V: TRBV6-2/TRBV6-3; CDR3: CASSYAGGSNQPQHF; DNA: TGTGCCAGCAGTTACGCAGGTGGTAGCAATCAGCCCCAGCATTTT
J: TRBJ2-1; size: few; D: .; V: TRBV7-3; CDR3: CASSPGRRDEQFF; DNA: TGTGCCAGCAGCCCCGGCAGGCGCGATGAGCAGTTCTTC
J: TRBJ2-5; size: .; D: TRBD2; V: TRBV6-2/TRBV6-3; CDR3: CASSSTRRLAGPKYQETQYF; DNA: TGTGCCAGCAGTTCGACTCGGCGACTAGCGGGACCCAAGTACCAAGAGACCCAGTACTTC
J: TRBJ2-1; size: .; D: TRBD2; V: TRBV3-1/TRBV3-2; CDR3: CASSLAASSYNEQFF; DNA: TGTGCCAGCAGTCTAGCGGCCAGCTCCTACAATGAGCAGTTCTTC
J: TRBJ1-5; size: .; D: .; V: TRBV27; CDR3: CASNPSGGWSNQPQHF; DNA: TGTGCCAGCAATCCGTCGGGGGGTTGGAGCAATCAGCCCCAGCATTTT
J: TRBJ2-5; size: .; D: TRBD1; V: TRBV18; CDR3: CASSLGTGEETQYF; DNA: TGTGCCAGCTCACTCGGGACAGGGGAAGAGACCCAGTACTTC
J: TRBJ1-5; size: .; D: .; V: TRBV9; CDR3: CASSQAGDSQPQHF; DNA: TGTGCCAGCAGCCAAGCAGGGGATTCTCAGCCCCAGCATTTT
J: TRBJ1-4; size: .; D: .; V: TRBV6-5; CDR3: CASRSRDRNNEKLFF; DNA: TGTGCCAGCAGATCCAGAGACAGGAACAATGAAAAACTGTTTTTT
J: TRBJ2-5; size: .; D: TRBD2; V: TRBV3-1/TRBV3-2; CDR3: CASSQASGTQETQYF; DNA: TGTGCCAGCAGCCAGGCTAGCGGGACCCAAGAGACCCAGTACTTC
J: TRBJ1-5; size: .; D: .; V: TRBV6-4; CDR3: CASSARVAGANQPQHF; DNA: TGTGCCAGCAGTGCTAGGGTGGCAGGGGCTAATCAGCCCCAGCATTTT
J: TRBJ1-5; size: .; D: TRBD1; V: TRBV2; CDR3: CASSALGQGARNQPQHF; DNA: TGTGCCAGCAGTGCACTGGGACAGGGGGCGCGCAATCAGCCCCAGCATTTT
J: TRBJ2-2; size: .; D: .; V: TRBV3-1/TRBV3-2; CDR3: CASSQEKARGTGELFF; DNA: TGTGCCAGCAGCCAAGAGAAGGCAAGGGGCACCGGGGAGCTGTTTTTT
J: TRBJ1-5; size: .; D: TRBD1; V: TRBV6-5; CDR3: CASSSQGASQPQHF; DNA: TGTGCCAGCAGTTCCCAGGGGGCAAGTCAGCCCCAGCATTTT
J: TRBJ2-6; size: .; D: .; V: TRBV4-3; CDR3: CASSQEHSGANVLTF; DNA: TGCGCCAGCAGCCAAGAACACTCTGGGGCCAACGTCCTGACTTTC
J: TRBJ2-3; size: .; D: TRBD2; V: TRBV4-2; CDR3: CASSQDLGGLAGDTQYF; DNA: TGTGCCAGCAGCCAAGATTTAGGCGGACTAGCGGGAGATACGCAGTATTTT
J: TRBJ1-5; size: .; D: .; V: TRBV6-2/TRBV6-3; CDR3: CASSLGPAGGNQPQHF; DNA: TGTGCCAGCAGCCTGGGTCCGGCGGGGGGCAATCAGCCCCAGCATTTT
J: TRBJ2-7; size: .; D: TRBD1; V: TRBV19; CDR3: CASSPRDRGYEQYF; DNA: TGTGCCAGTAGTCCCCGGGACAGAGGCTACGAGCAGTACTTC
J: TRBJ2-5; size: .; D: TRBD1; V: TRBV7-3; CDR3: CASSPTGGDETQYF; DNA: TGTGCCAGCAGCCCAACAGGGGGCGATGAGACCCAGTACTTC
J: TRBJ2-5; size: .; D: .; V: TRBV9; CDR3: CASSVAAGWETQYF; DNA: TGTGCCAGCAGCGTAGCGGCGGGGTGGGAGACCCAGTACTTC
J: TRBJ2-2; size: .; D: .; V: TRBV7-3; CDR3: CASSQSRVNTGELFF; DNA: TGTGCCAGCAGCCAATCTCGGGTAAACACCGGGGAGCTGTTTTTT
J: TRBJ1-1; size: few; D: TRBD1; V: TRBV11-3; CDR3: CASSLRARGGMNTEAFF; DNA: TGTGCCAGCAGCTTACGAGCTCGAGGGGGCATGAACACTGAAGCTTTCTTT
J: TRBJ2-2; size: .; D: .; V: TRBV7-9; CDR3: CASSLVGNTGELFF; DNA: TGTGCCAGCAGCTTGGTCGGGAACACCGGGGAGCTGTTTTTT
J: TRBJ2-4; size: once; D: .; V: TRBV19; CDR3: CASSMWGGGKNIQYF; DNA: TGTGCCAGTAGTATGTGGGGAGGGGGGAAAAACATTCAGTACTTC
J: TRBJ1-6; size: .; D: .; V: TRBV6-2/TRBV6-3; CDR3: CASSLQGYSPLHF; DNA: TGTGCCAGCAGCTTACAGGGTTATTCACCCCTCCACTTT